Each of the 15 T cell receptor beta chains below was sequenced from the same sample in a study of PD-1 blockade in classical Hodgkin lymphoma. Assay: immunoSEQ multiplex PCR; the TCRdb copy retains only in-frame clones and omits some. The sample consists of fewer than 55,000 clones, about nine tenths of them appearing once. Autologous stem cell transplantation was followed by relapse in every patient, and brentuximab vedotin exposure varied. The specimen comprised peripheral blood mononuclear cells (PBMCs), sampled at baseline. The receptor source for this set is a human donor with classical Hodgkin lymphoma.

The chain links TRBV27 to TRBJ2-2; TRBD2 aligns across 7 bases. The germline CDR1 and CDR2 sequences are MNHEY and SMNVEV (reference sequence). V lost 1 base, J lost 0 bases, and 8 bases stayed unmatched. This CDR3 is built from 18 residues. The CDR3, as DNA: TGTGCCAGCAGTTTATTCTGGGGAAGCGGGACGAACACCGGGGAGCTGTTTTTT. It translates to CASSLFWGSGTNTGELFF.

This sequence joins TRBV9 and TRBJ1-6; no firm D call. Deletions cut 1 base from V and 10 bases from J, with 9 bases between. The germline gives CDR1 SGDLS, CDR2 YYNGEE. CDR3 size: 13 residues. CDR3: CASSVKDRSPLHF. The CDR3 DNA follows: TGTGCCAGCAGCGTAAAGGACCGGTCACCCCTCCACTTT.

This clone turned up a few times. The chain recombines TRBV18 with TRBJ1-5; 10 nucleotides align to TRBD1. Unmatched junction bases numbered 6, after V lost 5 bases and J lost 5 bases. This CDR3 is built from 15 residues. Germline loops: CDR1 KGHSH, CDR2 LQKENI. The CDR3 sequence: CASSGGQGVYQPQHF. The CDR3 DNA sequence: TGTGCCAGCTCAGGAGGACAGGGGGTCTATCAGCCCCAGCATTTT.

Here the CDR3 DNA reads TGCGCCAGCAGTAATGGGGCCAACGTCCTGACTTTC. Protein sequence: CASSNGANVLTF. The V and J genes are TRBV5-1 and TRBJ2-6; D ambiguous. The CDR3 extends over 12 amino acids. Germline V lookup: CDR1 SGHRS, CDR2 YFSETQ. Deletions cut 5 bases from V and 3 bases from J, with 3 bases between.

This clone was seen once. The V call is TRBV11-2, the J call TRBJ2-3; 8 nucleotides match TRBD1. Germline V gene lookup returns CDR1 SGHAT and CDR2 FQNNGV. J was trimmed by 1 base and V by 3 bases; bases with no gene match: 12. This CDR3 is built from 18 residues. CDR3 region: CASSLWQGAIRGTDTQYF. CDR3 bases: TGTGCCAGCAGCTTGTGGCAGGGGGCCATCAGAGGCACAGATACGCAGTATTTT. Using reference TRBV11-2 and TRBJ2-3 for the parts outside the CDR3, the full variable domain is EAGVAQSPRYKIIEKRQSVAFWCNPISGHATLYWYQQILGQGPKLLIQFQNNGVVDDSQLPKDRFSAERLKGVDSTLKIQPAKLEDSAVYLCASSLWQGAIRGTDTQYFGPGTRLTVL.

This clone was observed a few times. The chain joins TRBV28 to TRBJ2-1, with a possible D match to TRBD1 (5 bases). CDR3 length: 16 residues. Trimming took off 6 bases at V and 6 bases at J, with 21 bases between the two ends. Looked up from germline, CDR1 is MDHEN and CDR2 is SYDVKM. For the CDR3, the DNA is TGTGCCAGCAGCCGGGCCGATTCGACAGTCTTCAATGAGCAGTTCTTC. This encodes CASSRADSTVFNEQFF.

The rearrangement joins TRBV28 to TRBJ2-6, with 11 bases that match TRBD1. From germline, CDR1 is MDHEN and CDR2 SYDVKM. The CDR3 spans 18 residues. V trimming: 4 bases; J trimming: 0 bases; junction bases outside the gene matches: 5. The CDR3 bases are TGTGCCAGCAGTTCTGGGACAGGGGGGGTCTCTGGGGCCAACGTCCTGACTTTC. This gives the protein CASSSGTGGVSGANVLTF.

J is TRBJ2-7 and V is TRBV2; unclear D gene. V lost 2 bases and J lost 0, with 11 bases in between. The CDR3 consists of 15 residues. Germline CDR1 and CDR2: SNHLY and FYNNEI. CDR3 DNA sequence: TGTGCCAGCAGTGAAACGGCACCAAGCTCCTACGAGCAGTACTTC. Protein product: CASSETAPSSYEQYF. The full variable domain, rest sourced from reference TRBV2 and TRBJ2-7, is EPEVTQTPSHQVTQMGQEVILRCVPISNHLYFYWYRQILGQKVEFLVSFYNNEISEKSEIFDDQFSVERPDGSNFTLKIRSTKLEDSAMYFCASSETAPSSYEQYFGPGTRLTVT.

In its sample, this clone was seen once. V usage is TRBV10-2 and J usage is TRBJ2-1; no firm D call. The CDR3 runs to 13 residues. The V end lost 8 bases, the J end lost 8 bases, and 16 bases lay between the germline ends. Per the germline V gene, CDR1 is WSHSY and CDR2 is SAAADI. The CDR3 region has the DNA TGCGCCAGCCAAAGCCCCGACCGGGATGAGCAGTTCTTC. Amino acid sequence: CASQSPDRDEQFF.

The rearrangement uses TRBV2 and TRBJ2-7; 7 positions agree with TRBD2. The CDR3 is 14 amino acids. Trimming removed 7 bases from V and 6 bases from J; junction bases left unmatched: 12. Germline CDR1 and CDR2: SNHLY and FYNNEI. DNA for the CDR3: TGTGCCAGCAAAGGGGAGGCGGGAGTGCTCGAGCAGTACTTC. Protein product: CASKGEAGVLEQYF.

The CDR3 protein is CASSEGTGGYEQYF. The CDR3 DNA reads as TGTGCCAGCAGTGAAGGGACAGGGGGCTACGAGCAGTACTTC. The J gene is TRBJ2-7, the V gene TRBV6-1, with TRBD1 matching over 10 bases. The CDR3 has 14 amino acids. V lost 1 base to trimming and J lost 3 bases; unmatched junction nucleotides: 0. Germline V gene sequence: CDR1 MNHNS, CDR2 SASEGT.

This chain's CDR3 is CSDSDRGWTDTQYF. The CDR3 nucleotides are TGCAGCGACTCGGACAGGGGGTGGACAGATACGCAGTATTTT. The chain joins TRBV29-1 to TRBJ2-3; TRBD1 agrees at 10 bases. Germline CDR1 and CDR2: SQVTM and ANQGSEA. Germline trimming cut 7 bases from V and 3 bases from J; bases unmatched to any gene: 7. The CDR3 is 14 residues long.

This chain uses TRBV4-1 with TRBJ1-4; tentatively, D is TRBD1 (5 bases). Trimming pared 2 bases from V and 8 bases from J, leaving 15 bases between. Looked up from germline, CDR1 is MGHRA and CDR2 is YSYEKL. This CDR3 spans 15 amino acids. The CDR3 DNA reads as TGCGCCAGCAGCCAACCCTTAAGGGGCGGGGAAAAACTGTTTTTT. It is translated as CASSQPLRGGEKLFF.

V gene TRBV4-1 combines with J gene TRBJ1-4; TRBD1 is a possible D gene (5 bases). Germline V CDR1 and CDR2: MGHRA, YSYEKL. V was clipped by 1 base and J by 10 bases, with 16 bases between them. This CDR3 has 15 amino acids. This chain's CDR3 is CASSQAGLLGGKLFF. The CDR3 nucleotides read TGCGCCAGCAGCCAAGCCGGGCTCCTGGGGGGAAAACTGTTTTTT.

This sequence joins TRBV18 and TRBJ2-7; TRBD2 aligns across 11 bases. Germline loops: CDR1 KGHSH, CDR2 LQKENI. The ends lost 2 bases at V and 0 bases at J; junction bases unmatched: 6. The CDR3 spans 17 residues. CDR3 nucleotides: TGTGCCAGCTCACCAACTAGCGGGGGCCAAAGCTCCTACGAGCAGTACTTC. Its protein product is CASSPTSGGQSSYEQYF.